This record looks at one T cell receptor beta chain sequence and its context. The source of the sample is a study of T cells in localized non-small cell lung cancer. Clones were read by immunoSEQ multiplex PCR, and TCRdb kept only the in-frame ones, dropping some. Among 90,000 to 95,000 clones listed, 80% to 90% were seen once. Germline lookup yields CDR1 MDHEN and CDR2 SYDVKM. CDR3 length: 13 residues. With 7 bases clipped from V and 4 bases from J, the junction kept 4 bases outside the gene matches. The sequenced sample was peripheral blood, obtained before any cancer treatment. This chain connects TRBV28 to TRBJ1-2; 9 nucleotides align to TRBD1. This TCR was recovered from a man between 40 and 70 years old with stage I squamous cell lung carcinoma. The DNA for the CDR3 is TGTGCCAGCACCTTGGACAGGGGCTATGGCTACACCTTC. Translated, it gives CASTLDRGYGYTF.